This T cell receptor (beta chain) is drawn from a study of blood T cell repertoires in COVID-19. The protocol was immunoSEQ multiplex PCR, while the TCRdb copy is restricted to in-frame clones and leaves out a portion. The table has 350,000 to 400,000 clones, around 91% seen once; the top ten hold approximately 6.2%. The length of the CDR3 is 15 residues. Germline V CDR1 and CDR2: SGHVS, FQNEAQ. Trimming stripped 1 base from V and 2 bases from J, with 8 bases between. This clonotype originated in a man younger than 30 with active or convalescent COVID-19. The chain links TRBV7-8 to TRBJ2-2; D uncertain. The sample taken for sequencing was peripheral blood. The CDR3 sequence is CASSLVWANTGELFF. The DNA for the CDR3 is TGTGCCAGCAGCTTAGTTTGGGCAAACACCGGGGAGCTGTTTTTT.